A single sample gave rise to the 6 T cell receptor beta chains below, sequenced in a study of metastatic and nonmetastatic thyroid tumors. Every patient underwent thyroid surgery untreated. TCRdb reanalyzed the PCR reads via MiXCR. The data show some 6,800 clones, 3% to 3.5% seen once. Sequencing was carried out using tumor tissue. All receptors derive from a female donor with papillary thyroid cancer or a benign thyroid nodule (not recorded which). Some clones in this sample may be carry-over from other donors' samples.

This clone is labeled as medium-sized (0.01 to 0.1%). J is TRBJ2-7 and V is TRBV4-1; D not resolved. Trimming removed 0 bases from V and 3 bases from J, with 9 bases in between. Germline V lookup: CDR1 MGHRA, CDR2 YSYEKL. This CDR3 is built from 14 residues. The CDR3 DNA reads TGCGCCAGCAGCCAAGACAGAACACTCTACGAGCAGTACTTC. It encodes CASSQDRTLYEQYF.

Many counts were recorded for this clone. In DNA form, the CDR3 reads TGCAGCGTCCCCCGGACAGGGGGAAACAATGAGCAGTTCTTC. This encodes CSVPRTGGNNEQFF. This chain links TRBV29-1 with TRBJ2-1, with 10 positions matching TRBD1. After removal of 6 bases from V and 5 bases from J, the junction contained 7 bases not matched to a gene. Germline CDR1 reads SQVTM; CDR2 reads ANQGSEA. The CDR3 extends over 14 amino acids.

This clone was seen ten or more times. This chain uses TRBV28 with TRBJ2-1; 11 bases line up with TRBD1. Trimming took 5 bases from V and 7 from J; bases not matched to a gene: 7. The length of the CDR3 is 15 residues. The germline V gene encodes CDR1 MDHEN and CDR2 SYDVKM. The CDR3 nucleotides are TGTGCCAGCAGTCTCCAGGGACAGGGGGGAAATGAGCAGTTCTTC. Translation gives CASSLQGQGGNEQFF.

By share of the sample, this clone is medium-sized. The J gene is TRBJ2-2, the V gene TRBV5-1; 7 bases align to TRBD2. The CDR3 is made up of 12 amino acids. V shed 5 bases and J 7 bases; nucleotides not matched to a gene: 2. Germline V lookup: CDR1 SGHRS, CDR2 YFSETQ. CDR3 bases: TGCGCCAGCAGGGCTAGCGGCGGGGAGCTGTTTTTT. It codes for CASRASGGELFF.

The table lists this clone with a count of one. J is TRBJ2-3 and V is TRBV7-2, with TRBD2 identical over 9 bases. This CDR3 is built from 16 residues. CDR1 SGHTA and CDR2 FQGNSA come from the germline V gene. Trimming took 1 base from V and 4 from J; bases not matched to a gene: 6. CDR3 DNA: TGTGCCAGCAGCTTAGGGCTAGCGGGAAGCGCAGATACGCAGTATTTT. Its translation is CASSLGLAGSADTQYF.

This clone was detected many times. A read error is likely, as this CDR3 ends without the conserved phenylalanine or tryptophan. The chain recombines TRBV7-2 with TRBJ2-1; the D gene is possibly TRBD2 (6 bases). Trimming cost V 5 bases and J 0 bases, with 11 bases left between them. CDR1 is SGHTA and CDR2 is FQGNSA in the germline V gene. The CDR3 spans 15 residues. CDR3 loop: CASSRDSSSYNEQFV. CDR3 nucleotides: TGTGCCAGCAGCCGGGACTCAAGCTCCTACAATGAGCAGTTCGTC.